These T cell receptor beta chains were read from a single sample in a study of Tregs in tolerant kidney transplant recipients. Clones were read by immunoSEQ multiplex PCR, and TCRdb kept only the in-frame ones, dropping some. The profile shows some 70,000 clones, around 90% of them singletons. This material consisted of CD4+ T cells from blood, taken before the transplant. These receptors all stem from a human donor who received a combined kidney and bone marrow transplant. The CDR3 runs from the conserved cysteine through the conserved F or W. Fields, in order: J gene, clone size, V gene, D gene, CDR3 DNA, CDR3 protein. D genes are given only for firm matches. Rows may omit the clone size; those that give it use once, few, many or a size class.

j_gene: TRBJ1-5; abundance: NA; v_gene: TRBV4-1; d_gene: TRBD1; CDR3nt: TGCGCCAGCAGCCAACCGGACAGGAATCAGCCCCAGCATTTT; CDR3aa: CASSQPDRNQPQHF
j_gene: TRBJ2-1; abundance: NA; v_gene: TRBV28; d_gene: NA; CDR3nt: TGTGCCAGCAGTTACCCGAGGCGGGGCGCGGGGAATGAGCAGTTCTTC; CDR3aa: CASSYPRRGAGNEQFF
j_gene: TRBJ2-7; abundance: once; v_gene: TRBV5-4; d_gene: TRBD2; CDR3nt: TGTGCCAGCAGCTTGGAGGCGGGAGGTAAAACCCCGTACTTC; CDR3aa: CASSLEAGGKTPYF
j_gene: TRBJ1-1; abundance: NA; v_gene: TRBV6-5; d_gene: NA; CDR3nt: TGTGCCAGCAACCTACAGGGAAACACTGAAGCTTTCTTT; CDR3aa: CASNLQGNTEAFF
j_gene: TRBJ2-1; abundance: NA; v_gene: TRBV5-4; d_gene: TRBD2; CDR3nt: TGTGCCAGCAGCGGCACTAGCGGGACCTACAATGAGCAGTTCTTC; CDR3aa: CASSGTSGTYNEQFF
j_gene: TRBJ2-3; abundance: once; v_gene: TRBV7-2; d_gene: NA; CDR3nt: TGTGCCAGCAGCTTAGCGGGTCCCAGGGGAACAGATACGCAGTATTTT; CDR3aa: CASSLAGPRGTDTQYF
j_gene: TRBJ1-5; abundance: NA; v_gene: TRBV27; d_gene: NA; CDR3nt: TGTGCCAGCAGTTCCGACCCAGGGGCCCATCAGCCCCAGCATTTT; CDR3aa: CASSSDPGAHQPQHF
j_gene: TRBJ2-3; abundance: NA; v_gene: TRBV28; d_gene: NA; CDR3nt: TGTGCCAGCAGCCCTAGGGGTGATACGCAGTATTTT; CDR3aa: CASSPRGDTQYF
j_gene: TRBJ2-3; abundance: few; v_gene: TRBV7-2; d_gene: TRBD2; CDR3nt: TGTGCCAGCAGCTTCGCTAGCGGGAGCACAGATACGCAGTATTTT; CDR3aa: CASSFASGSTDTQYF
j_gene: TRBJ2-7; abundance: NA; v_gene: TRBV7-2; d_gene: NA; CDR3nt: TGTGCCAGCAGCTTAGCGTTCCTAGCTGTAGGCGGCGAGCAGTACTTC; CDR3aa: CASSLAFLAVGGEQYF
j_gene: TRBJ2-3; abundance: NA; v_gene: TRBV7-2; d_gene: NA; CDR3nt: TGTGCCAGCAGCTTACGAGATACGCAGTATTTT; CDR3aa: CASSLRDTQYF
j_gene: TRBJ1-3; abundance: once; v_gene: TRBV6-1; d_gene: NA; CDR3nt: TGTGCCAGCAGTGATGGTCCCAGGGCATCTGGAAACACCATATATTTT; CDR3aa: CASSDGPRASGNTIYF
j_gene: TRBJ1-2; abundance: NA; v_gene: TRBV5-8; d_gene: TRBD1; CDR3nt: TGTGCCAGCAGCGCGGGACAGGGGAGCAATGGCTACACCTTC; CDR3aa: CASSAGQGSNGYTF
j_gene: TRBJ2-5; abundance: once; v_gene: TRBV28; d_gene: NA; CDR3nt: TGTGCCAGCAGTCCTCAGGGGGAGACCCAGTACTTC; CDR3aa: CASSPQGETQYF
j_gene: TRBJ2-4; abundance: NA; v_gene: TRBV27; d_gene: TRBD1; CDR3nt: TGTGCCAGCAGTTTCGGGGACAGGCAAAACATTCAGTACTTC; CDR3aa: CASSFGDRQNIQYF
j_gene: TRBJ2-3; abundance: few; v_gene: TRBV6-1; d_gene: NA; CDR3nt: TGTGCCAGCAGTCTGAGGGCGGGAACAGATACGCAGTATTTT; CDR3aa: CASSLRAGTDTQYF
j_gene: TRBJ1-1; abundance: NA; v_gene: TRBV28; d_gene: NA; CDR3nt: TGTGCCAGCATCCCCCGAGGGCGAGGGAACACTGAAGCTTTCTTT; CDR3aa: CASIPRGRGNTEAFF
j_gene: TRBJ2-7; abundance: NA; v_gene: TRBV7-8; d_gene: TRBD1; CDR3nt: TGTGCCAGCAGCCGGACAGGGGGGCGTGAAGAGCAGTACTTC; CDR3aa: CASSRTGGREEQYF
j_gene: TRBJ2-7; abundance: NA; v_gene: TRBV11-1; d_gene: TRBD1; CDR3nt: TGTGCCAGCAGCTCTGACAGGGCCAGCTACGAGCAGTACTTC; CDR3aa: CASSSDRASYEQYF
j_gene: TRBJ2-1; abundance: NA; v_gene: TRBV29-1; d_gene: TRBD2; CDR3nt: TGCAGCGTTGAACCTAGCGGCACCTACAATGAGCAGTTCTTC; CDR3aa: CSVEPSGTYNEQFF
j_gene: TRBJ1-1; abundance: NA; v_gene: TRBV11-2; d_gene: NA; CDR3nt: TGTGCCAGCAGCTTAGCAGGGGTTGGCACTGAAGCTTTCTTT; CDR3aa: CASSLAGVGTEAFF
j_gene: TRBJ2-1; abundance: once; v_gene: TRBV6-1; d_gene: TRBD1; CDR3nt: TGTGCCAGCAGTGCCAGTCCCCGACAGGGGGGGAATGAGCAGTTCTTC; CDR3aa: CASSASPRQGGNEQFF
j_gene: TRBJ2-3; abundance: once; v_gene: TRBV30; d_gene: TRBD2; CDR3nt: TGTGCCTGGAGACGACTAGCGGGAATCACAGATACGCAGTATTTT; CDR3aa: CAWRRLAGITDTQYF
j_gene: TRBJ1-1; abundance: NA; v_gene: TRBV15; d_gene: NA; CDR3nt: TGTGCCACCAGCAGAGGGAACAGTCCCGGGGACACTGAAGCTTTCTTT; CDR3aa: CATSRGNSPGDTEAFF
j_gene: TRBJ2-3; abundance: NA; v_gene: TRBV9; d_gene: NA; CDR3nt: TGTGCCAGCAGCGTGGGCGTCGCTAGCACAGATACGCAGTATTTT; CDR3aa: CASSVGVASTDTQYF
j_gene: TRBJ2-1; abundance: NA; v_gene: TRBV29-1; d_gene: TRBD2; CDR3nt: TGCAGCGTTGAAGGGGGACTAGCGGGAGTCTACAATGAGCAGTTCTTC; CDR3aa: CSVEGGLAGVYNEQFF
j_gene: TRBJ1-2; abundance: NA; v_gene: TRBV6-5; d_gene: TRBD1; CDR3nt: TGTGCCAGCAGTTTCAGTGAGACAGGGGGCTGGGGCTACACCTTC; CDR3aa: CASSFSETGGWGYTF
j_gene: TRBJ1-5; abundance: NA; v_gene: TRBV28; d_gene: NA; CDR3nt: TGTGCCTCGGCGGGGACCAATCAGCCCCAGCATTTT; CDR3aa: CASAGTNQPQHF
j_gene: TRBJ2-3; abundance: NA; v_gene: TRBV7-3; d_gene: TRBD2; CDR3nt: TGTGCCAGCAGCTCACAAGGACTAGCGGGAGGGTTGACAGATACGCAGTATTTT; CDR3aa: CASSSQGLAGGLTDTQYF
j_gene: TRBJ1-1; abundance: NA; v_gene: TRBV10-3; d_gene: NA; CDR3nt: TGTGCCATCAGTGAGACTGGGCAGGGCTCGGGTACTTACACTGAAGCTTTCTTT; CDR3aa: CAISETGQGSGTYTEAFF
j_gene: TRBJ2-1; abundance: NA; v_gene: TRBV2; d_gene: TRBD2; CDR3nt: TGTGCCAGCAGTCAAAGCGGGAGTCCCTACAATGAGCAGTTCTTC; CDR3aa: CASSQSGSPYNEQFF
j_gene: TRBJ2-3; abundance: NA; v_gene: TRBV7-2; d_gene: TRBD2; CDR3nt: TGTGCCAGCAGCTCCAGGGCGGGAGAGGTCTCGCAGTATTTT; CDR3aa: CASSSRAGEVSQYF
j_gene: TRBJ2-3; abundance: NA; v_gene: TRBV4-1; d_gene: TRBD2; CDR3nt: TGCGCCAGCAGACTAGCGGGAGGAGCCAGCACAGATACGCAGTATTTT; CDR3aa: CASRLAGGASTDTQYF
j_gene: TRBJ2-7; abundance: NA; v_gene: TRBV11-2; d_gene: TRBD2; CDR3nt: TGTGCCAGCAGCTTAGGGATAGCGGGACCCTACGAGCAGTACTTC; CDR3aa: CASSLGIAGPYEQYF
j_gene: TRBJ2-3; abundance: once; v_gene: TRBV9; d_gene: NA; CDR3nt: TGTGCCAGCAGCGTCAGCCTCGGGGGACTCCGGGTCCCAGATACGCAGTATTTT; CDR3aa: CASSVSLGGLRVPDTQYF
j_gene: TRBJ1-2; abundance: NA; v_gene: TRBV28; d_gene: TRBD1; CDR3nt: TGTGCCACCGGTGGACAGGGGTATGGCTACACCTTC; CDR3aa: CATGGQGYGYTF
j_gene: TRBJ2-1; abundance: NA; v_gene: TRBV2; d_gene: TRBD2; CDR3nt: TGTGCCAGCAGTGAAGGAGGGAGGGGTGAGCAGTTCTTC; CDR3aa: CASSEGGRGEQFF
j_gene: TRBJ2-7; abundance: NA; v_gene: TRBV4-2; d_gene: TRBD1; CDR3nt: TGTGCCAGCAGCCTCGACAGGGGACCCTACGAGCAGTACTTC; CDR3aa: CASSLDRGPYEQYF
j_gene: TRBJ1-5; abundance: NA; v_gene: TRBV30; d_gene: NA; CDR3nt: TGTGCCTGGAGTTCTATCTCCGGTCAGCCCCAGCATTTT; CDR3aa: CAWSSISGQPQHF
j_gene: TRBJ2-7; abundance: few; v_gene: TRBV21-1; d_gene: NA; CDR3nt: TGTGCCGGGCGGACTAGCGTGAGCTCCTACGAGCAGTACTTC; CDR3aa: CAGRTSVSSYEQYF
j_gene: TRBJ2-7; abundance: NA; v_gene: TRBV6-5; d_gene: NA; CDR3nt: TGTGCCAGCAGTTACTCGGGGGAGGCTTACGAGCAGTACTTC; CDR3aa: CASSYSGEAYEQYF
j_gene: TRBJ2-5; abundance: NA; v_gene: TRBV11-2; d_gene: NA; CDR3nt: TGTGCCAGCAGCTGGGGGACTCAAGAGACCCAGTACTTC; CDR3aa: CASSWGTQETQYF
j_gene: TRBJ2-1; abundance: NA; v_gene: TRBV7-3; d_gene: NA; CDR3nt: TGTGCCAGCAGCTTAGGGCAGAACAATGAGCAGTTCTTC; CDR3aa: CASSLGQNNEQFF
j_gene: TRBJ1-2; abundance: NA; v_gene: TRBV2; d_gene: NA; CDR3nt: TGTGCCAGCAATGGAGGGGACTATGGCTACACCTTC; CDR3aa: CASNGGDYGYTF
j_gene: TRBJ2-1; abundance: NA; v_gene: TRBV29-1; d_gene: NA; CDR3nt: TGCAGCGTTGACGGGACCTACAATGAGCAGTTCTTC; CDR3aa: CSVDGTYNEQFF
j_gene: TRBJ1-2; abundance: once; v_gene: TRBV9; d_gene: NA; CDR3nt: TGTGCCAGCAGCCAGAGGGGGGGTCCCTATGGCTACACCTTC; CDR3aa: CASSQRGGPYGYTF
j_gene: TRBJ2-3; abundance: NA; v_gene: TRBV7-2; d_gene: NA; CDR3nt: TGTGCCAGCAGCTTAGGGGTCACAGTGGATACGCAGTATTTT; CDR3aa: CASSLGVTVDTQYF
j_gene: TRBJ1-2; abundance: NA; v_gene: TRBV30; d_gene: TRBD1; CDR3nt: TGTGCCTGGAGTGGGGACAGCAACTATGGCTACACCTTC; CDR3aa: CAWSGDSNYGYTF
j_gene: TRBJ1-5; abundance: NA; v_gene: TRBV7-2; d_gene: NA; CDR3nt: TGTGCCAGCAGCTTAGTATCGGGGGGCGGCAATCAGCCCCAGCATTTT; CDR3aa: CASSLVSGGGNQPQHF
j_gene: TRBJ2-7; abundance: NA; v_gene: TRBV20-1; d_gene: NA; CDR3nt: TGCAGTGCCTTAGACTACGAGCAGTACTTC; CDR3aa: CSALDYEQYF
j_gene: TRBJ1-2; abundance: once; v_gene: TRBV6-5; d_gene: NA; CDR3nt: TGTGCCAGCAGTACCCTGGTAGCGTATGGCTACACCTTC; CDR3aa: CASSTLVAYGYTF